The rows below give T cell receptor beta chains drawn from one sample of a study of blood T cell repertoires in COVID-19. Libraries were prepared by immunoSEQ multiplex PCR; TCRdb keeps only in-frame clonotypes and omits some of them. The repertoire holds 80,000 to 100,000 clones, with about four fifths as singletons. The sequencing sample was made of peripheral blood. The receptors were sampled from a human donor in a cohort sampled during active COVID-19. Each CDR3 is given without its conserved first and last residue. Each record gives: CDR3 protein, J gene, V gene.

CDR3aa: ASITRGRTEAF
j_gene: TRBJ1-1
v_gene: TRBV28

CDR3aa: ASSEARDWGQPQH
j_gene: TRBJ1-5
v_gene: TRBV2

CDR3aa: ASSSLGTGGAATEAF
j_gene: TRBJ1-1
v_gene: TRBV27

CDR3aa: ASSSGRGTEQF
j_gene: TRBJ2-1
v_gene: TRBV3-1/TRBV3-2

CDR3aa: ASSQPGEAGEQF
j_gene: TRBJ2-1
v_gene: TRBV3-1/TRBV3-2

CDR3aa: ASSPDRGNYEQY
j_gene: TRBJ2-7
v_gene: TRBV9

CDR3aa: ASSPPSGYEQY
j_gene: TRBJ2-7
v_gene: TRBV7-8

CDR3aa: ASCTNSNQPQH
j_gene: TRBJ1-5
v_gene: TRBV18

CDR3aa: ASSFLARGRGTEAF
j_gene: TRBJ1-1
v_gene: TRBV28

CDR3aa: SASLAGRTYNEQF
j_gene: TRBJ2-1
v_gene: TRBV20-1

CDR3aa: ASSLLVGATYGYT
j_gene: TRBJ1-2
v_gene: TRBV28

CDR3aa: SAGGTPYEQY
j_gene: TRBJ2-7
v_gene: TRBV29-1

CDR3aa: ASSPPQSASTDTQY
j_gene: TRBJ2-3
v_gene: TRBV5-1

CDR3aa: ASSSLTTGGNTEAF
j_gene: TRBJ1-1
v_gene: TRBV27

CDR3aa: ASSLGPAGRSGTGELF
j_gene: TRBJ2-2
v_gene: TRBV5-6

CDR3aa: AWSMRQGYNQPQH
j_gene: TRBJ1-5
v_gene: TRBV30

CDR3aa: ASGLVLSGRASTQY
j_gene: TRBJ2-3
v_gene: TRBV12-5

CDR3aa: ASSPRTGGGTEAF
j_gene: TRBJ1-1
v_gene: TRBV11-2

CDR3aa: ASSFLRGTNGYT
j_gene: TRBJ1-2
v_gene: TRBV27

CDR3aa: ATTQGDRDQPQH
j_gene: TRBJ1-5
v_gene: TRBV15

CDR3aa: ASSPFGTSGSSNEQY
j_gene: TRBJ2-7
v_gene: TRBV18

CDR3aa: ASSQSAVSYEQY
j_gene: TRBJ2-7
v_gene: TRBV3-1/TRBV3-2

CDR3aa: ASSQEKLAGVITKNIQY
j_gene: TRBJ2-4
v_gene: TRBV7-8

CDR3aa: ASSRGTGPYEQY
j_gene: TRBJ2-7
v_gene: TRBV2

CDR3aa: ASSSGTGGFYEQY
j_gene: TRBJ2-7
v_gene: TRBV5-1

CDR3aa: ASSMDGGETQY
j_gene: TRBJ2-5
v_gene: TRBV5-1

CDR3aa: ASSPSDRGSTDTQY
j_gene: TRBJ2-3
v_gene: TRBV28

CDR3aa: ASNLSGGGKEKLF
j_gene: TRBJ1-4
v_gene: TRBV3-1/TRBV3-2

CDR3aa: ATRTGSLAKNIQY
j_gene: TRBJ2-4
v_gene: TRBV28

CDR3aa: ASSLGLNTGELF
j_gene: TRBJ2-2
v_gene: TRBV27

CDR3aa: ASSQVIERAGAGNEQF
j_gene: TRBJ2-1
v_gene: TRBV3-1/TRBV3-2

CDR3aa: ASSFAGSYGYT
j_gene: TRBJ1-2
v_gene: TRBV28

CDR3aa: ASSFVGGRGETQY
j_gene: TRBJ2-5
v_gene: TRBV11-2

CDR3aa: ASSYGGTETYEQY
j_gene: TRBJ2-7
v_gene: TRBV6-5

CDR3aa: ASGGGAFPYEQY
j_gene: TRBJ2-7
v_gene: TRBV10-2

CDR3aa: ATSTDLNTEAF
j_gene: TRBJ1-1
v_gene: TRBV10-1

CDR3aa: ASSPTMNTEAF
j_gene: TRBJ1-1
v_gene: TRBV18

CDR3aa: ASSLPGHLTEAF
j_gene: TRBJ1-1
v_gene: TRBV11-2

CDR3aa: ASSYSVNGGNGYT
j_gene: TRBJ1-2
v_gene: TRBV6-5

CDR3aa: ASSFYYEQY
j_gene: TRBJ2-7
v_gene: TRBV7-9

CDR3aa: ASSFPRSEQY
j_gene: TRBJ2-7
v_gene: TRBV12-3/TRBV12-4

CDR3aa: ASRQGPYEQY
j_gene: TRBJ2-7
v_gene: TRBV10-1

CDR3aa: ASSQETDRRPPFYQPQH
j_gene: TRBJ1-5
v_gene: TRBV23-1

CDR3aa: ASSLEGFTDTQY
j_gene: TRBJ2-3
v_gene: TRBV5-1

CDR3aa: ATSDPGVGAF
j_gene: TRBJ1-1
v_gene: TRBV24-1